The 19 T cell receptor beta chains below come from one sample, sequenced in a study of shared clonotypes between healthy human individuals. Assay used: immunoSEQ multiplex PCR; TCRdb lists only in-frame clones, some missing. The sample includes roughly 2 million clones, nearly 97% of them seen just once. The sample taken for sequencing was naive CD4+ T cells sorted from blood. Indicated subset: CD45RA+ positively selected. The receptors come from a man between 18 and 35 years old in good health.

The chain recombines TRBV7-2 with TRBJ2-7; 8 positions match TRBD2. This CDR3 is 14 amino acids long. After removal of 5 bases from V and 4 bases from J, the junction contained 7 bases not matched to a gene. Germline CDR1 SGHTA, CDR2 FQGNSA. CDR3 sequence: CASSAQAGGYEQYF. The CDR3 DNA is TGTGCCAGCAGCGCCCAGGCGGGAGGATACGAGCAGTACTTC.

The rearrangement joins TRBV5-1 to TRBJ1-2, with unresolved D. This CDR3 comprises 14 residues. Trimming removed 4 bases from V and 8 bases from J, with 18 bases in between. Per germline, CDR1 SGHRS and CDR2 YFSETQ. CDR3 protein: CASSGQVGPSGYTF. The CDR3 DNA reads as TGCGCCAGCAGCGGGCAGGTAGGCCCATCCGGCTACACCTTC. The full variable domain, in which reference TRBV5-1 and TRBJ1-2 provide the parts outside the CDR3, is KAGVTQTPRYLIKTRGQQVTLSCSPISGHRSVSWYQQTPGQGLQFLFEYFSETQRNKGNFPGRFSGRQFSNSRSEMNVSTLELGDSALYLCASSGQVGPSGYTFGSGTRLTVV.

With respect to this clone: At one end, the junction sequence differs from germline, possibly due to a read error. The chain uses TRBV7-2 and TRBJ2-7; 7 nucleotides align to TRBD2. Germline loops: CDR1 SGHTA, CDR2 FQGNSA. The CDR3 sequence is 12 residues long. Written as DNA, the CDR3 is TGTGCCAGCAGCTTTGCCGGGACTACCTTTCACTTC. This sequence encodes CASSFAGTTFHF.

The chain recombines TRBV7-9 with TRBJ1-2; a possible D gene is TRBD1 (6 bases). In germline, CDR1 is SEHNR, CDR2 FQNEAQ (reference sequence). The CDR3 has 13 amino acids. Trimming pared 0 bases from V and 8 bases from J, leaving 10 bases between. The DNA of the CDR3 is TGTGCCAGCAGCTTAGCGGGACACCCAGGCTACACCTTC. The encoded protein is CASSLAGHPGYTF.

The genes are TRBV2 and TRBJ1-4; TRBD1 matches 7 bases. The germline V gene has CDR1 SNHLY and CDR2 FYNNEI. Trimming cost V 6 bases and J 8 bases; bases outside gene matches: 6. The CDR3 loop spans 13 amino acids. The DNA for the CDR3 is TGTGCCAGCAGCCGGGACAGTGGAGAAAAACTGTTTTTT. Translation gives CASSRDSGEKLFF.

The chain carries TRBV27 and TRBJ1-4; D might be TRBD1 (6 bases). Deletions cut 10 bases from V and 0 bases from J, with 15 bases between. CDR3 length equals 15 residues. Germline V CDR1 and CDR2: MNHEY, SMNVEV (reference sequence). CDR3 in amino acids: CATRQRQATNEKLFF. The CDR3 DNA reads TGTGCCACCCGACAACGACAGGCAACTAATGAAAAACTGTTTTTT.

The J gene is TRBJ1-2, the V gene TRBV7-2; 7 bases fit TRBD1. Germline loops: CDR1 SGHTA, CDR2 FQGNSA. V lost 3 bases and J lost 7; bases outside the gene matches: 5. This CDR3 has 13 residues. The CDR3: CASSFGRGSGYTF. The CDR3 DNA is TGTGCCAGCAGCTTTGGCAGGGGGTCTGGCTACACCTTC.

This clone was found once. The chain joins TRBV10-3 to TRBJ1-5, with 7 bases fitting TRBD1. The CDR3 covers 14 residues. With 7 bases clipped from V and 1 base from J, the junction kept 4 bases outside the gene matches. Germline CDR1 reads ENHRY; CDR2 reads SYGVKD. In DNA form, the CDR3 reads TGTGCCATCAAAGGACAGGAAAGCAATCAGCCCCAGCATTTT. Translated, it gives CAIKGQESNQPQHF.

The chain's CDR3 is CASSLPGQGGTEAFF. In nucleotides, the CDR3 is TGCGCCAGCAGCTTACCGGGACAGGGAGGCACTGAAGCTTTCTTT. V usage is TRBV5-1 and J usage is TRBJ1-1, with 9 bases identical to TRBD1. The CDR3 has 15 residues. Germline V gene sequence: CDR1 SGHRS, CDR2 YFSETQ. V dropped 2 bases and J dropped 4; count of bases not matched to a gene: 6.

The CDR3 sequence is CASSPGSGRYEQYF. In nucleotides, the CDR3 is TGTGCCAGCTCACCAGGTAGCGGGCGATACGAGCAGTACTTC. The chain links TRBV18 to TRBJ2-7; 7 nucleotides line up with TRBD2. Per germline, CDR1 KGHSH and CDR2 LQKENI. The junction had 5 bases not matched to a gene; V was cut back by 2 bases and J by 4 bases. The CDR3 consists of 14 residues.

The V and J genes are TRBV28 and TRBJ2-1, with D possibly TRBD2 on 5 matching bases. Germline values: CDR1 MDHEN, CDR2 SYDVKM. This CDR3 region has 12 residues. Trimming cost V 5 bases and J 9 bases, with 11 bases left between them. CDR3 amino acids: CASSPTRREQFF. In DNA, the CDR3 is TGTGCCAGCAGTCCCACTAGACGTGAGCAGTTCTTC.

This clone was detected only once. The rearrangement links TRBV5-1 to TRBJ2-7, with 11 bases fitting TRBD2. With V trimmed by 3 bases and J by 3 bases, 5 bases remained unmatched. Germline V lookup: CDR1 SGHRS, CDR2 YFSETQ. CDR3 length: 15 amino acids. CDR3 amino acids: CASSYGTSGVYEQYF. The DNA for the CDR3 is TGCGCCAGCAGCTATGGGACTAGCGGAGTCTACGAGCAGTACTTC.

V and J are TRBV5-1 and TRBJ2-5; no definite D call. Germline V gives CDR1 SGHRS, CDR2 YFSETQ. V was cut by 6 bases and J by 1 base, with 4 bases left in between. The CDR3 contains 11 residues. CDR3 region: CASKSQETQYF. CDR3 in DNA: TGCGCCAGCAAATCCCAAGAGACCCAGTACTTC.

The CDR3 nucleotides are TGTGCCAGCAGCTCTACTTCGACAGGGGGCACTGAAGCTTTCTTT. Translated, it gives CASSSTSTGGTEAFF. This chain connects TRBV6-5 to TRBJ1-1; 9 bases align to TRBD1. The CDR3 sequence is 15 residues long. Trimming removed 6 bases from V and 4 bases from J; junction bases left unmatched: 9. The germline CDR1 and CDR2 sequences are MNHEY and SVGAGI.

Comment on this clone: The sample has other DNA sequences that encode this CDR3 too. The chain links TRBV2 to TRBJ1-1; D gene unclear. Per the germline V gene, CDR1 is SNHLY and CDR2 is FYNNEI. V shed 3 bases and J shed 9 bases, with 8 bases lying between them. CDR3 length equals 11 residues. CDR3 DNA: TGTGCCAGCAGTGAGGAATTTAAAGCTTTCTTT. It yields the protein CASSEEFKAFF.

The genes are TRBV6-6 and TRBJ2-1; 9 bases agree with TRBD2. Unmatched junction bases numbered 8, after V lost 4 bases and J lost 4 bases. Germline CDR1 and CDR2: MNHNY and SVGAGI (reference sequence). CDR3 size: 16 residues. Here the CDR3 DNA reads TGTGCCAGCAGTTCTTCCCTAGCGGGGATTTACAATGAGCAGTTCTTC. This translates into CASSSSLAGIYNEQFF.

A note on this clone: The identical CDR3 is also encoded by other nucleotide sequences in the sample. The chain's CDR3 is CASSSGTGSGNTIYF. In DNA, the CDR3 is TGCGCCAGCAGCTCCGGGACAGGGTCTGGAAACACCATATATTTT. The chain has TRBV5-1 and TRBJ1-3, with 9 bases aligning to TRBD1. V was clipped by 3 bases and J by 1 base; unmatched bases: 2. Germline-derived CDR1 and CDR2 are SGHRS and YFSETQ. The CDR3 covers 15 residues. The variable domain in full, completed from reference TRBV5-1 and TRBJ1-3, reads KAGVTQTPRYLIKTRGQQVTLSCSPISGHRSVSWYQQTPGQGLQFLFEYFSETQRNKGNFPGRFSGRQFSNSRSEMNVSTLELGDSALYLCASSSGTGSGNTIYFGEGSWLTVV.

The J gene is TRBJ1-3, the V gene TRBV19; 9 bases align to TRBD1. The CDR3 has 16 residues. Germline CDR1 is LNHDA and CDR2 is SQIVND (reference sequence). Losses at the gene ends were 6 bases for V and 0 bases for J; bases not matched to a gene: 6. The CDR3 nucleotides read TGTGCCAGTAGCTCCGGGACAGGGTTCTCTGGAAACACCATATATTTT. It translates to CASSSGTGFSGNTIYF.

This clone showed up just once. V is TRBV19 and J is TRBJ2-3; the D is unclear. The CDR3 consists of 14 residues. CDR1 LNHDA and CDR2 SQIVND come from the germline V gene (reference sequence). Trimming removed 0 bases from V and 8 bases from J, with 12 bases in between. This CDR3 reads CASSIDRTFSTQYF. In DNA, the CDR3 is TGTGCCAGTAGTATAGATAGAACTTTCTCTACGCAGTATTTT.